This T cell receptor beta chain was documented in a study of cytomegalovirus exposure and HLA in healthy donors. In the study overall: Within an early data release were about 85 million unique TCRs drawn from HLA-typed donors. Clustering assigned approximately 78% of the approximately 390 genotyped donors to the Caucasian-associated ancestry cluster.

Points on this clone: What it binds is not known.

Overall study results and limits: Researchers counted roughly 150 TCR beta chains as cytomegalovirus-associated.

PCR primers comprised 60 Vbeta and 13 Jbeta primers. In the study's own analysis: Later reanalysis found roughly 80 million unique TCR beta chains, approximately 11 million of them shared. TCRdb's copy holds only in-frame clones and misses some; the assay was immunoSEQ multiplex PCR. The V and J calls and clone size come from that table; D and trimming were worked out from the DNA. The sample contains about 64,000 clones, less than 80% of which appear only once. V shed 3 bases and J shed 1 base, with 6 bases lying between them. In germline, CDR1 is SNHLY, CDR2 FYNNEI. This CDR3 comprises 13 residues. What was sequenced was PBMCs. This TCR was sampled from a woman aged 50 to 60 in good health and CMV-seronegative. The chain employs TRBV2 and TRBJ1-1; D gene uncertain. CDR3: CASSDGQNTEAFF. In DNA, the CDR3 is TGTGCCAGCAGTGATGGGCAGAACACTGAAGCTTTCTTT.